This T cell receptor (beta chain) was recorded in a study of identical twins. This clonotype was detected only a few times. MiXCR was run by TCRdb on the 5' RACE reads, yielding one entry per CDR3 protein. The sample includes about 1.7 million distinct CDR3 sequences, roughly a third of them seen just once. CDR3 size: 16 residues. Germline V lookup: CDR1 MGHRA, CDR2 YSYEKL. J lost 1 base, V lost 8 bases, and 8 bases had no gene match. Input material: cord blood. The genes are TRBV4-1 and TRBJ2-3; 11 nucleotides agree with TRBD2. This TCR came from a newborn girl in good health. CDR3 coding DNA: TGCGCCAGCGACGGAAAGACTAGCGGGGGCACAGATACGCAGTATTTT. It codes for CASDGKTSGGTDTQYF.